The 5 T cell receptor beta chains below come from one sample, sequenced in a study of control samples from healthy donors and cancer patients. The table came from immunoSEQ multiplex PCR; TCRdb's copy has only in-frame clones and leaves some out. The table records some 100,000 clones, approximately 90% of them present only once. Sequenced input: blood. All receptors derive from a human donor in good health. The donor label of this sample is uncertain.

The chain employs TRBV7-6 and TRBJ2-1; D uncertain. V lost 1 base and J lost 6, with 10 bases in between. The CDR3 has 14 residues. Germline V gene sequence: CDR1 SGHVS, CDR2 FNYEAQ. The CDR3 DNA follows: TGTGCCAGCAGCTTAGAGGCGGTGCGCAATGAGCAGTTCTTC. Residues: CASSLEAVRNEQFF.

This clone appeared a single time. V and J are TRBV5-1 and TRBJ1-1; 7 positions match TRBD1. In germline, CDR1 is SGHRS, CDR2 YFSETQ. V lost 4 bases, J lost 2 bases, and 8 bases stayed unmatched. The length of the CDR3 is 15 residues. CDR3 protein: CASSAVTGTNTEAFF. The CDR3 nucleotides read TGCGCCAGCAGCGCCGTGACAGGGACCAACACTGAAGCTTTCTTT. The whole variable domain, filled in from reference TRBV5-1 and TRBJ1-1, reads KAGVTQTPRYLIKTRGQQVTLSCSPISGHRSVSWYQQTPGQGLQFLFEYFSETQRNKGNFPGRFSGRQFSNSRSEMNVSTLELGDSALYLCASSAVTGTNTEAFFGQGTRLTVV.

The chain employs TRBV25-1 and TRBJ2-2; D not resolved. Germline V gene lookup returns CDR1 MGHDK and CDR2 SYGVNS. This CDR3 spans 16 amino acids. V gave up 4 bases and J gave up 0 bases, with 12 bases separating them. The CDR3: CASSAIEIPNTGELFF. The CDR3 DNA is TGTGCCAGCAGTGCTATCGAGATACCGAACACCGGGGAGCTGTTTTTT.

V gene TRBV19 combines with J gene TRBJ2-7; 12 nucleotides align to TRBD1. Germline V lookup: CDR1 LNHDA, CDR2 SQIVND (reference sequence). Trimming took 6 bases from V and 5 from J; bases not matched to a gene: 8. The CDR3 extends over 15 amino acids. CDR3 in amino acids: CASRSGTGGGNEQYF. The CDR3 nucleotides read TGTGCCAGTAGATCCGGGACAGGGGGCGGAAACGAGCAGTACTTC.

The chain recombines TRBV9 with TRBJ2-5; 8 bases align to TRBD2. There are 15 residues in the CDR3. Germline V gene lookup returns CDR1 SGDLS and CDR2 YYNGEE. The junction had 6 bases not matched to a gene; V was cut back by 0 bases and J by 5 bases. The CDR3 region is CASSVAGGGFETQYF. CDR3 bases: TGTGCCAGCAGCGTAGCCGGGGGGGGCTTCGAGACCCAGTACTTC.